Below are 8 T cell receptor beta chains sequenced from a single sample in a study of T cell responses to AZD1222 COVID-19 vaccine. Assay: immunoSEQ multiplex PCR; the TCRdb copy retains only in-frame clones and omits some. The sample contains fewer than 150,000 clones, approximately 90% of which appear only once. This specimen was peripheral blood, taken on day 0 of AZD1222 vaccination. These receptors came from an adult in good health.

The chain couples TRBV7-9 to TRBJ2-7; 10 bases are a match to TRBD2. The CDR3 loop spans 14 amino acids. V dropped 8 bases and J dropped 1; count of bases not matched to a gene: 5. Looked up from germline, CDR1 is SEHNR and CDR2 is FQNEAQ (reference sequence). DNA for the CDR3: TGTGCCAGCGGAGTAGCGGGAGGATCCTACGAGCAGTACTTC. Its protein is CASGVAGGSYEQYF.

The rearrangement uses TRBV30 and TRBJ1-6; maybe TRBD1 (6 bases). This CDR3 is 15 amino acids long. The V gene lost 0 bases and the J gene lost 8 bases, with 14 bases spanning the gap. Germline V gene lookup returns CDR1 GTSNPN and CDR2 SVGIG (reference sequence). CDR3 protein: CAWSVGQGRDSPLHF. The CDR3 DNA is TGTGCCTGGAGTGTAGGGCAGGGGAGAGATTCACCCCTCCACTTT.

This chain uses TRBV30 with TRBJ1-5; D might be TRBD1 (5 bases). The germline V and J ends were trimmed by 3 bases and 5 bases, with 11 bases remaining between them. This CDR3 is 13 amino acids long. The germline V gene has CDR1 GTSNPN and CDR2 SVGIG (reference sequence). CDR3 in amino acids: CAWRDGGDQPQHF. The DNA for the CDR3 is TGTGCCTGGAGGGACGGGGGGGATCAGCCCCAGCATTTT.

The chain uses TRBV6-6 and TRBJ1-2; 9 bases line up with TRBD1. In germline, CDR1 is MNHNY, CDR2 SVGAGI (reference sequence). This CDR3 is 15 amino acids long. Germline trimming cut 5 bases from V and 7 bases from J; bases unmatched to any gene: 11. This CDR3 reads CASSREGQGIGGYTF. In DNA, the CDR3 is TGTGCCAGCAGTCGGGAAGGACAGGGGATAGGTGGCTACACCTTC.

The chain recombines TRBV5-6 with TRBJ2-1, with D perhaps matching TRBD2 (5 bases). The CDR3 runs to 15 residues. CDR1 and CDR2 (germline): SGHDT, YYEEEE. V was clipped by 2 bases and J by 7 bases, with 16 bases between them. The chain's CDR3 is CASSFLAIGMNEQFF. In nucleotides, the CDR3 is TGTGCCAGCAGCTTTCTTGCCATCGGGATGAATGAGCAGTTCTTC. The full variable domain, in which reference TRBV5-6 and TRBJ2-1 provide the parts outside the CDR3, is DAGVTQSPTHLIKTRGQQVTLRCSPKSGHDTVSWYQQALGQGPQFIFQYYEEEERQRGNFPDRFSGHQFPNYSSELNVNALLLGDSALYLCASSFLAIGMNEQFFGPGTRLTVL.

In its sample, this clone was seen once. This chain connects TRBV18 to TRBJ1-1, with TRBD1 identical over 10 bases. Losses at the gene ends were 3 bases for V and 8 bases for J; bases not matched to a gene: 18. CDR1 and CDR2 from the germline V gene are KGHSH and LQKENI. The CDR3 loop spans 18 amino acids. The CDR3 is CASSPLTPGQGISGEAFF. The CDR3 bases are TGTGCCAGCTCACCCCTCACCCCGGGACAGGGGATATCTGGGGAAGCTTTCTTT.

This clone was observed once. The gene calls are TRBV7-2 and TRBJ2-3, with D possibly being TRBD1 (5 bases). V was clipped by 5 bases and J by 2 bases, with 11 bases between them. The CDR3 consists of 14 residues. The germline V gene encodes CDR1 SGHTA and CDR2 FQGNSA. DNA for the CDR3: TGTGCCAGCAGCCAGGACATAACCACAGATACGCAGTATTTT. It yields the protein CASSQDITTDTQYF.

The chain links TRBV19 to TRBJ2-6; 7 nucleotides align to TRBD1. CDR3 length: 15 amino acids. CDR1 is LNHDA and CDR2 is SQIVND in the germline V gene (reference sequence). The junction had 2 bases not matched to a gene; V was cut back by 4 bases and J by 2 bases. The CDR3 DNA follows: TGTGCCAGTAGTACCGACAGGGCTGGGGCCAACGTCCTGACTTTC. This sequence encodes CASSTDRAGANVLTF.